The 26 T cell receptor beta chains below come from one sample, sequenced in a study of CD8+ T cells in alopecia areata. Documented treatment: oral pan-JAK inhibitor, 5-10 mg twice daily. Sequencing relied on a cDNA template that was reverse transcribed from extracted RNA. Repertoires were generated with immunoSEQ multiplex PCR, while TCRdb's copy carries only in-frame clones and drops some. The sample has 90,000 or so clones, roughly 47% seen once. The sequencing here drew on CD8+ T cells sorted from blood, taken at week 24, from a patient treated with tofacitinib. The receptors here all came from a human donor with alopecia areata.

The chain couples TRBV5-1 to TRBJ2-3; D gene ambiguous. CDR3 length: 14 residues. From germline, CDR1 is SGHRS and CDR2 YFSETQ. The V and J ends lost 1 base and 3 bases respectively, with 9 bases between them. The chain's CDR3 is CASSLYYSTDTQYF. The CDR3 region has the DNA TGCGCCAGCAGCTTGTATTACAGTACAGATACGCAGTATTTT.

The V gene is TRBV27, the J gene TRBJ2-7; tentative D call: TRBD1 (6 bases). Trimming took 3 bases from V and 3 from J, leaving 9 bases between them. Germline CDR1 MNHEY, CDR2 SMNVEV (reference sequence). The CDR3 loop spans 13 amino acids. The CDR3 reads CASSFGQNYEQYF. CDR3 sequence (DNA): TGTGCCAGCAGTTTTGGACAGAACTACGAGCAGTACTTC.

The chain combines TRBV13 with TRBJ2-3; 10 nucleotides match TRBD2. The CDR3 covers 16 residues. The germline V gene encodes CDR1 PRHDT and CDR2 FYEKMQ (reference sequence). Unmatched junction bases numbered 7, after V lost 3 bases and J lost 4 bases. CDR3 sequence reads: CASSFPSGRAPDTQYF. The CDR3 DNA sequence: TGTGCCAGCAGCTTTCCCAGCGGGAGGGCCCCAGATACGCAGTATTTT.

Concerning this clone: A read error is likely here: a far larger clone is one base away. This specimen includes other DNA sequences encoding the same CDR3. CDR3 in amino acids: CASSSNYYEQYF. In DNA, the CDR3 is TGCGCCAGCAGCTCGAACTACTACGAGCAGTACTTC. V gene TRBV5-1 combines with J gene TRBJ2-7, with D hard to call. The germline V and J ends were trimmed by 3 bases and 3 bases, with 7 bases remaining between them. The CDR3 is 12 residues long. In germline, CDR1 is SGHRS, CDR2 YFSETQ.

This chain connects TRBV4-1 to TRBJ2-3, with TRBD2 matching 8 bases. CDR1 and CDR2 (germline): MGHRA, YSYEKL. The ends lost 0 bases at V and 2 bases at J; junction bases unmatched: 4. The CDR3 has 16 amino acids. CDR3 sequence: CASSQEGTSFTDTQYF. CDR3 nucleotides: TGCGCCAGCAGCCAAGAGGGGACTAGTTTCACAGATACGCAGTATTTT.

This chain uses TRBV7-9 with TRBJ2-1; 16 nucleotides align to TRBD2. V lost 5 bases, J lost 4 bases, and 5 bases stayed unmatched. The CDR3 loop spans 17 amino acids. Germline CDR1 SEHNR, CDR2 FQNEAQ (reference sequence). The chain's CDR3 is CASSRGTSGREYNEQFF. For the CDR3, the DNA is TGTGCCAGCAGCCGGGGGACTAGCGGGAGGGAGTACAATGAGCAGTTCTTC. Looking up the rest from reference TRBV7-9 and TRBJ2-1 gives the full variable domain: DTGVSQNPRHKITKRGQNVTFRCDPISEHNRLYWYRQTLGQGPEFLTYFQNEAQLEKSRLLSDRFSAERPKGSFSTLEIQRTEQGDSAMYLCASSRGTSGREYNEQFFGPGTRLTVL.

V gene TRBV27 combines with J gene TRBJ1-1, with D uncertain. This CDR3 region has 14 residues. CDR1 and CDR2 from the germline V gene are MNHEY and SMNVEV (reference sequence). V was clipped by 6 bases and J by 4 bases, with 15 bases between them. DNA for the CDR3: TGTGCCAGCAGCCTCATAGGAGTTGGCACTGAAGCTTTCTTT. Translated, it gives CASSLIGVGTEAFF.

The rearrangement uses TRBV30 and TRBJ1-1; 10 bases agree with TRBD1. Germline CDR1 is GTSNPN and CDR2 is SVGIG (reference sequence). CDR3 length: 14 residues. The V and J ends lost 5 bases and 8 bases, in that order; junction bases with no gene match: 11. The CDR3, as DNA: TGTGCCTGGGATTCCGGGACAGGGGCTCCCGAAGCTTTCTTT. Protein: CAWDSGTGAPEAFF.

The chain uses TRBV19 and TRBJ2-7; 11 bases match TRBD2. V was pared by 5 bases and J by 2 bases, with 5 bases of the junction left unmatched. The germline V gene has CDR1 LNHDA and CDR2 SQIVND (reference sequence). This CDR3 is built from 15 residues. CDR3 nucleotide sequence: TGTGCCAGTAGTCCGGGACTAGCGGCCGCCTACGAGCAGTACTTC. Protein product: CASSPGLAAAYEQYF.

V gene TRBV30 combines with J gene TRBJ1-2; TRBD1 matches at 8 bases. This CDR3 region has 15 residues. CDR1 GTSNPN and CDR2 SVGIG come from the germline V gene (reference sequence). The ends lost 0 bases at V and 8 bases at J; junction bases unmatched: 11. Here the CDR3 DNA reads TGTGCCTGGAGTGTACTAGAGGGGACAGGAGGCGGCTACACCTTC. This codes for CAWSVLEGTGGGYTF.

The CDR3 nucleotides read TGTGCCAGCAGCTTTATTTCCCCGGACAGGGGTGTCTACGAGCAGTACTTC. This gives the protein CASSFISPDRGVYEQYF. The rearrangement uses TRBV13 and TRBJ2-7, with 9 nucleotides matching TRBD1. Germline CDR1 reads PRHDT; CDR2 reads FYEKMQ (reference sequence). CDR3 length: 17 residues. With V trimmed by 3 bases and J by 3 bases, 12 bases remained unmatched. The entire variable domain, with the rest obtained from reference TRBV13 and TRBJ2-7, is as follows: AAGVIQSPRHLIKEKRETATLKCYPIPRHDTVYWYQQGPGQDPQFLISFYEKMQSDKGSIPDRFSAQQFSDYHSELNMSSLELGDSALYFCASSFISPDRGVYEQYFGPGTRLTVT.

The rearrangement links TRBV11-2 to TRBJ2-7; maybe TRBD2 (6 bases). Germline V CDR1 and CDR2: SGHAT, FQNNGV. V was trimmed by 1 base and J by 2 bases, leaving 9 bases between them. This CDR3 contains 14 residues. In DNA form, the CDR3 reads TGTGCCAGCAGCTTAGGGACTAACACCTACGAGCAGTACTTC. This translates into CASSLGTNTYEQYF.

V gene TRBV6-1 combines with J gene TRBJ2-2; D may be TRBD1 (6 bases). Per germline, CDR1 MNHNS and CDR2 SASEGT. The CDR3 contains 15 residues. V lost 7 bases and J lost 0, with 12 bases in between. CDR3 nucleotide sequence: TGTGCCAGCAACCCGGGACACTCGAACACCGGGGAGCTGTTTTTT. It translates to CASNPGHSNTGELFF.

The chain employs TRBV5-4 and TRBJ1-2, with D maybe TRBD1 (5 bases). Trimming pared 4 bases from V and 6 bases from J, leaving 19 bases between. The CDR3 contains 15 residues. Looked up from germline, CDR1 is SGHNT and CDR2 is YYREEE (reference sequence). The CDR3 spells CASSPMTALGHGYTF. The CDR3 nucleotides read TGTGCCAGCAGCCCCATGACAGCTTTGGGTCATGGCTACACCTTC.

This rearrangement joins TRBV5-1 to TRBJ1-2; tentative D call: TRBD1 (6 bases). The germline CDR1 and CDR2 sequences are SGHRS and YFSETQ. The CDR3 is 15 residues long. Trimming left V 2 bases short and J 2 bases short, with 13 bases between. The CDR3 bases are TGCGCCAGCAGCTTCGGACAGCACGGGAACTATGGCTACACCTTC. It yields the protein CASSFGQHGNYGYTF.

This clone has only a few counts. The CDR3 nucleotides are TGTGCCAGCAGCCAAGATTCGACTAGTCCCTCCTACGAGCAGTACTTC. Amino acids: CASSQDSTSPSYEQYF. The chain recombines TRBV5-5 with TRBJ2-7, with D tentatively TRBD2 (6 bases). The CDR3 runs 16 residues. CDR1 and CDR2 (germline): SGHKS, YYEKEE (reference sequence). Trimming stripped 4 bases from V and 0 bases from J, with 17 bases between. Full variable domain (missing parts from reference TRBV5-5 and TRBJ2-7): DAGVTQSPTHLIKTRGQQVTLRCSPISGHKSVSWYQQVLGQGPQFIFQYYEKEERGRGNFPDRFSARQFPNYSSELNVNALLLGDSALYLCASSQDSTSPSYEQYFGPGTRLTVT.

The chain combines TRBV30 with TRBJ1-3, with 8 bases aligning to TRBD1. The CDR3 extends over 15 amino acids. J was trimmed by 2 bases and V by 3 bases; bases with no gene match: 6. Germline V gene lookup returns CDR1 GTSNPN and CDR2 SVGIG (reference sequence). CDR3 sequence (DNA): TGTGCCTGGAGCCCCGGGACAGGCGCTGGAAACACCATATATTTT. The encoded protein is CAWSPGTGAGNTIYF.

This clone was observed a handful of times. This chain joins TRBV29-1 and TRBJ2-7, with D perhaps TRBD2 (6 bases). The CDR3 is 12 residues long. The germline V and J ends were trimmed by 6 bases and 5 bases, with 14 bases remaining between them. Germline CDR1 is SQVTM and CDR2 is ANQGSEA. CDR3 loop: CSVGFREDEQYF. CDR3 sequence (DNA): TGCAGCGTGGGATTTAGGGAGGACGAGCAGTACTTC.

The CDR3 is CAWSVSVYNEQFF. In DNA form, the CDR3 reads TGTGCCTGGAGTGTTTCGGTATACAATGAGCAGTTCTTC. The chain joins TRBV30 to TRBJ2-1; D not certain. Germline V gene data show CDR1 as GTSNPN and CDR2 as SVGIG (reference sequence). This CDR3 has 13 residues. Trimming removed 0 bases from V and 4 bases from J, with 7 bases in between.

The genes are TRBV6-5 and TRBJ1-1; tentatively, D is TRBD1 (5 bases). This CDR3 comprises 15 residues. V lost 4 bases and J lost 8, with 20 bases in between. Germline CDR1 MNHEY, CDR2 SVGAGI. The CDR3 sequence is CASSSPATDRPEAFF. The CDR3 DNA follows: TGTGCCAGCAGTTCCCCAGCCACCGACAGACCCGAAGCTTTCTTT.

The rearrangement joins TRBV9 to TRBJ2-7; D is ambiguous. The CDR3 contains 13 residues. Looked up from germline, CDR1 is SGDLS and CDR2 is YYNGEE. Trimming left V 3 bases short and J 1 base short, with 8 bases between. CDR3 nucleotides: TGTGCCAGCAGCGCGGCCCCATCCTACGAGCAGTACTTC. Protein: CASSAAPSYEQYF.

Concerning this clone: Other DNA sequences in this sample translate to the same CDR3. The V call is TRBV9, the J call TRBJ2-7; D possibly corresponds to TRBD2 (5 bases). Germline CDR1 reads SGDLS; CDR2 reads YYNGEE. The CDR3 loop spans 13 amino acids. Trimming cost V 0 bases and J 1 base, with 5 bases left between them. The CDR3 protein is CASSVGTSYEQYF. For the CDR3, the DNA is TGTGCCAGCAGCGTAGGGACTTCCTACGAGCAGTACTTC.

This clone has just a few counts. V usage is TRBV11-1 and J usage is TRBJ2-1, with D perhaps TRBD1 or TRBD2 (6 bases each). CDR1 is SGHAT, CDR2 FQDESV, per germline (reference sequence). The V gene lost 5 bases and the J gene lost 7 bases, with 15 bases spanning the gap. This CDR3 has 14 residues. This chain's CDR3 is CASSPVEGGNEQFF. CDR3 in DNA: TGTGCCAGCAGCCCTGTTGAAGGGGGGAATGAGCAGTTCTTC.

This clone was seen a few times. V and J are TRBV29-1 and TRBJ2-2, with a tentative D call TRBD1 (5 bases). Germline-derived CDR1 and CDR2 are SQVTM and ANQGSEA. This CDR3 region has 13 residues. V gave up 5 bases and J gave up 4 bases, with 11 bases separating them. Written as DNA, the CDR3 is TGCAGCGTTTCAGGGATGGGCACCGGGGAGCTGTTTTTT. Translation gives CSVSGMGTGELFF.

The chain combines TRBV27 with TRBJ2-7; D may be TRBD1 (6 bases). Between the trimmed V and J ends, which lost 5 bases and 2 bases, there was a span of 10 bases. This CDR3 is built from 13 residues. CDR1 and CDR2 (germline): MNHEY, SMNVEV (reference sequence). The CDR3 sequence is CASSLRQAYEQYF. The CDR3 DNA reads TGTGCCAGCAGTCTCCGACAGGCCTACGAGCAGTACTTC.

The chain couples TRBV2 to TRBJ2-7; 9 nucleotides match TRBD1. The J segment lost 0 bases and the V segment lost 6 bases, leaving 9 bases of the junction unmatched. Germline V gene lookup returns CDR1 SNHLY and CDR2 FYNNEI. The CDR3 sequence is 16 residues long. The CDR3 loop reads CASRGLGTGTSYEQYF. The DNA of the CDR3 is TGTGCCAGCAGAGGTTTAGGGACAGGGACCTCCTACGAGCAGTACTTC.